The 21 T cell receptor beta chains reported below all come from one sample, sequenced in a study of T cells in Graves' hyperthyroidism and ophthalmopathy. The investigators amplified TCR beta CDR3 regions from RNA transcripts. HTBI primers were employed in a first-round RT-PCR of the TCR CDR3. TCRdb used MiXCR to reprocess the multiplex PCR reads, holding one entry per CDR3 protein. The table includes some 580,000 distinct CDR3 sequences, about a sixth detected once. Sequenced: blood. All receptors come from a woman in her thirties or forties with Graves' ophthalmopathy.

This clonotype has a count of ten or more. The CDR3 loop is CASSSGYGTNEKLFF. The CDR3 DNA follows: TGTGCCAGCAGCTCAGGATATGGCACTAATGAAAAACTGTTTTTT. The chain has TRBV7-9 and TRBJ1-4; unclear D gene. CDR1 and CDR2 from the germline V gene are SEHNR and FQNEAQ (reference sequence). Trimming took off 4 bases at V and 2 bases at J, with 11 bases between the two ends. This CDR3 region has 15 residues.

This clonotype was counted many times. J is TRBJ1-6 and V is TRBV6-1, with D possibly being TRBD1 (6 bases). The germline V gene encodes CDR1 MNHNS and CDR2 SASEGT. V shed 5 bases and J shed 9 bases, with 14 bases lying between them. CDR3 length equals 14 residues. CDR3 nucleotides: TGTGCCAGCAGTTATCAGGGGATGAGTTCACCCCTCCACTTT. Its translation: CASSYQGMSSPLHF.

This clonotype appeared many times. The V and J genes are TRBV29-1 and TRBJ2-3; unclear D gene. V lost 7 bases and J lost 6, with 8 bases in between. The germline V gene has CDR1 SQVTM and CDR2 ANQGSEA. This CDR3 has 10 amino acids. CDR3 sequence (DNA): TGCAGCGCTGGAGTGGATACGCAGTATTTT. This translates into CSAGVDTQYF.

This clonotype occurred a few times. This rearrangement joins TRBV28 to TRBJ1-6; a possible D gene is TRBD1 (5 bases). V dropped 8 bases and J dropped 7 bases, with 15 bases sitting between them. Looked up from germline, CDR1 is MDHEN and CDR2 is SYDVKM. The CDR3 runs to 14 residues. The CDR3, as DNA: TGTGCCAGCCGACGTGGGGGATCGAATTCACCCCTCCACTTT. It translates to CASRRGGSNSPLHF.

This clonotype was counted many times. The CDR3 bases are TGTGCCAGCAGCGTAGCTGGAGCAGGCGGGGGCACAGATACGCAGTATTTT. The encoded protein is CASSVAGAGGGTDTQYF. The V call is TRBV9, the J call TRBJ2-3, with a weak D call TRBD2 (6 bases). CDR1 and CDR2 (germline): SGDLS, YYNGEE. V was trimmed by 0 bases and J by 1 base, leaving 15 bases between them. The CDR3 loop spans 17 amino acids.

The chain joins TRBV28 to TRBJ2-2, with D possibly TRBD1 on 6 matching bases. Germline CDR1 and CDR2: MDHEN and SYDVKM. The V end lost 7 bases, the J end lost 4 bases, and 16 bases lay between the germline ends. This CDR3 contains 15 residues. CDR3 in DNA: TGTGCCAGCAAGGTCGGGACACACTCCACCGGGGAGCTGTTTTTT. The encoded protein is CASKVGTHSTGELFF. The entire variable domain, with the rest obtained from reference TRBV28 and TRBJ2-2, is as follows: DVKVTQSSRYLVKRTGEKVFLECVQDMDHENMFWYRQDPGLGLRLIYFSYDVKMKEKGDIPEGYSVSREKKERFSLILESASTNQTSMYLCASKVGTHSTGELFFGEGSRLTVL.

This clonotype was seen many times. The CDR3 reads CASSYRGESRGSNQPQHF. CDR3 nucleotide sequence: TGTGCCAGCAGTTACCGAGGGGAATCCCGGGGGAGCAATCAGCCCCAGCATTTT. The rearrangement links TRBV6-1 to TRBJ1-5; possible D gene TRBD1, 5 bases. Germline CDR1 reads MNHNS; CDR2 reads SASEGT. This CDR3 contains 18 residues. V lost 5 bases, J lost 1 base, and 21 bases lay in between.

The chain carries TRBV6-5 and TRBJ2-1; 8 nucleotides agree with TRBD2. The V gene end was trimmed by 0 bases and the J gene end by 6 bases; junction bases not matched to a gene: 7. Germline loops: CDR1 MNHEY, CDR2 SVGAGI. The CDR3 extends over 16 amino acids. The CDR3 protein is CASSYSAGRAFNEQFF. The CDR3 DNA reads TGTGCCAGCAGTTACTCGGCCGGGAGGGCCTTCAATGAGCAGTTCTTC.

In its sample, this clonotype was seen many times. The chain employs TRBV2 and TRBJ2-3; TRBD2 agrees at 11 bases. V gave up 9 bases and J gave up 3 bases; unmatched junction bases: 5. Germline CDR1 and CDR2: SNHLY and FYNNEI. The CDR3 covers 14 residues. The CDR3 coding sequence is TGTGCCAGGAATAGCGGGGGGGCAACAGATACGCAGTATTTT. Amino acids: CARNSGGATDTQYF.

This clonotype was found once. J is TRBJ1-5 and V is TRBV5-1, with a possible D match to TRBD1 (6 bases). There are 15 residues in the CDR3. V dropped 2 bases and J dropped 2 bases, with 11 bases sitting between them. The germline gives CDR1 SGHRS, CDR2 YFSETQ. DNA for the CDR3: TGCGCCAGCAGCTTCGGCTCAGGGGGCAATCAGCCCCAGCATTTT. Protein product: CASSFGSGGNQPQHF.

About this clonotype itself: This may arise from a read error, as a much more abundant clone is one base away. This sequence joins TRBV18 and TRBJ2-1; 10 bases align to TRBD1. Germline loops: CDR1 KGHSH, CDR2 LQKENI. This CDR3 contains 15 residues. The CDR3 protein is CASSPLGQGPNGQFF. Written as DNA, the CDR3 is TGTGCCAGCTCACCATTGGGACAGGGGCCTAATGGGCAGTTCTTC. Full variable domain (missing parts from reference TRBV18 and TRBJ2-1): NAGVMQNPRHLVRRRGQEARLRCSPMKGHSHVYWYRQLPEEGLKFMVYLQKENIIDESGMPKERFSAEFPKEGPSILRIQQVVRGDSAAYFCASSPLGQGPNGQFFGPGTRLTVL.

This clonotype occurred many times. The chain is built from TRBV28 and TRBJ2-7, with D uncertain. The germline gives CDR1 MDHEN, CDR2 SYDVKM. CDR3 length: 11 residues. This CDR3 is CASQRNYEQYF. Here the CDR3 DNA reads TGTGCGTCGCAGAGAAACTACGAGCAGTACTTC.

The chain links TRBV5-5 to TRBJ1-1; a possible D gene is TRBD1 (5 bases). V was shortened by 4 bases and J by 3 bases, with 19 bases between the two germline ends. This CDR3 has 16 residues. The V gene's germline CDR1 is SGHKS and CDR2 YYEKEE (reference sequence). The CDR3 DNA reads TGTGCCAGCAGCGGGGGGGGAGCGGCGGCTTACACTGAAGCTTTCTTT. Protein: CASSGGGAAAYTEAFF. Combining the CDR3 with reference TRBV5-5 and TRBJ1-1 gives the whole variable domain DAGVTQSPTHLIKTRGQQVTLRCSPISGHKSVSWYQQVLGQGPQFIFQYYEKEERGRGNFPDRFSARQFPNYSSELNVNALLLGDSALYLCASSGGGAAAYTEAFFGQGTRLTVV.

The J gene is TRBJ2-2, the V gene TRBV7-2, with 8 bases matching TRBD1. The CDR3 totals 17 residues. Germline V gives CDR1 SGHTA, CDR2 FQGNSA. With 2 bases clipped from V and 0 bases from J, the junction kept 5 bases outside the gene matches. The CDR3 loop is CASSLWAGGANTGELFF. The CDR3 coding sequence is TGTGCCAGCAGCTTATGGGCAGGGGGCGCGAACACCGGGGAGCTGTTTTTT.

This clonotype was seen a few times. The rearrangement uses TRBV7-8 and TRBJ2-2, with TRBD1 identical over 7 bases. V lost 0 bases to trimming and J lost 9 bases; unmatched junction nucleotides: 7. CDR3 length: 15 residues. CDR1 is SGHVS and CDR2 is FQNEAQ in the germline V gene. The chain's CDR3 is CASSLALTGLRELFF. CDR3 DNA sequence: TGTGCCAGCAGCTTAGCTCTGACAGGGTTACGGGAGCTGTTTTTT.

The sample holds many counts of this clonotype. The chain couples TRBV18 to TRBJ2-1, with unresolved D. Trimming left V 4 bases short and J 8 bases short, with 15 bases between. The CDR3 has 14 residues. Looked up from germline, CDR1 is KGHSH and CDR2 is LQKENI. DNA for the CDR3: TGTGCCAGCTCACTCCAGACTCCCGGAGATGAGCAGTTCTTC. This translates into CASSLQTPGDEQFF.

This clonotype was detected ten times or more. V usage is TRBV20-1 and J usage is TRBJ1-3, with 7 bases that match TRBD1. Germline CDR1 DFQATT, CDR2 SNEGSKA (reference sequence). The junction had 6 bases not matched to a gene; V was cut back by 1 base and J by 3 bases. This CDR3 is built from 15 residues. CDR3 residues: CSARAIQGYGNTIYF. In DNA form, the CDR3 reads TGCAGTGCTAGAGCAATACAGGGGTATGGAAACACCATATATTTT.

The V and J genes are TRBV5-1 and TRBJ1-1; unclear D gene. V lost 1 base and J 1 base, leaving 8 bases between the germline ends. This CDR3 region has 14 residues. Germline-derived CDR1 and CDR2 are SGHRS and YFSETQ. CDR3 nucleotide sequence: TGCGCCAGCAGCTTGTTTGCCAAGAACACTGAAGCTTTCTTT. Its protein product is CASSLFAKNTEAFF.

This clonotype has a handful of counts. The chain uses TRBV4-1 and TRBJ1-4; tentatively, D is TRBD1 (6 bases). The CDR3 is made up of 15 amino acids. Germline lookup yields CDR1 MGHRA and CDR2 YSYEKL. V dropped 1 base and J dropped 4 bases, with 10 bases sitting between them. The CDR3 spells CASSQGTAYNEKLFF. The CDR3 DNA reads as TGCGCCAGCAGCCAAGGGACAGCTTATAATGAAAAACTGTTTTTT.

About this clonotype: At one boundary the junction diverges from the germline segment, which might be a read error. This sequence joins TRBV2 and TRBJ1-1; D is uncertain. Germline loops: CDR1 SNHLY, CDR2 FYNNEI. CDR3 size: 14 residues. The chain's CDR3 is CAGSRPTVNTEAFF. In nucleotides, the CDR3 is TGTGCCGGCAGTAGACCCACGGTGAACACTGAAGCTTTCTTT.

Many counts were recorded for this clonotype. The rearrangement links TRBV2 to TRBJ2-1; D tentatively fits TRBD1 or TRBD2 (5 bases each). This CDR3 is 14 amino acids long. The germline gives CDR1 SNHLY, CDR2 FYNNEI. The V end was cut by 6 bases, the J end by 0 bases, with 9 bases between. The CDR3 loop is CASSRESSYNEQFF. The CDR3 nucleotides read TGTGCCAGCAGCAGGGAGTCCTCCTACAATGAGCAGTTCTTC.